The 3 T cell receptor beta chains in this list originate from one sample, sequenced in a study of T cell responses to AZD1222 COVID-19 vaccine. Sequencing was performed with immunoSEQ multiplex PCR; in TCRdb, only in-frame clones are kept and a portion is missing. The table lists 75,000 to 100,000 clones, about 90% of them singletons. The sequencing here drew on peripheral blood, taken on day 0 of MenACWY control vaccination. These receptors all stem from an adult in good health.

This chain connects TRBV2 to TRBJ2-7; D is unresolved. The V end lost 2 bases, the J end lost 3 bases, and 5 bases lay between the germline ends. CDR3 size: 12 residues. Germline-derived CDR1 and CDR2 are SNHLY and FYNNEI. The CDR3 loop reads CASSESYYEQYF. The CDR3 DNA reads TGTGCCAGCAGTGAATCATACTACGAGCAGTACTTC.

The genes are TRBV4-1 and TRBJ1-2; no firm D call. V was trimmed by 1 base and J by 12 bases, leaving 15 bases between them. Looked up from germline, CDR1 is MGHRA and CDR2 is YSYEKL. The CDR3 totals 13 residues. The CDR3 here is CASSQGGAAHNTF. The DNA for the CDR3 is TGCGCCAGCAGCCAAGGAGGTGCGGCGCATAACACCTTC.

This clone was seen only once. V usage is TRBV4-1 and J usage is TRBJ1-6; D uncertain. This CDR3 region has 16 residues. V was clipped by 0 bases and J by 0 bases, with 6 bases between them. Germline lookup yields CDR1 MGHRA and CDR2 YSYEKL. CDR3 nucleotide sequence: TGCGCCAGCAGCCAAGAAGAGTACTCCTATAATTCACCCCTCCACTTT. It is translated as CASSQEEYSYNSPLHF.